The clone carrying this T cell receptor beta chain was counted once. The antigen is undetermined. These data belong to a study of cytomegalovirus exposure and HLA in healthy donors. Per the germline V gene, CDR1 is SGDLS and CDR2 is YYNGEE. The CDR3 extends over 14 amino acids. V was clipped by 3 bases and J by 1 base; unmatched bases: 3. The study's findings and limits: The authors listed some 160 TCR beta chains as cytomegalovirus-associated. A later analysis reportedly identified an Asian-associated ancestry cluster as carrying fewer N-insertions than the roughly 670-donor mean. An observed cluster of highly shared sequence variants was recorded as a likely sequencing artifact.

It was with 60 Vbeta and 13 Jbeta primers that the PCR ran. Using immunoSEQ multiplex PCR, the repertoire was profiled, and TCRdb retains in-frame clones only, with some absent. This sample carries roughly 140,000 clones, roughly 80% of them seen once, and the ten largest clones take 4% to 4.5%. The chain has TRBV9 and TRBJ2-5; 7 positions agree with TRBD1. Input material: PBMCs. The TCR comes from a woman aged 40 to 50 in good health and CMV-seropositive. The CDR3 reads CASSADRVQETQYF. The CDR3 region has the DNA TGTGCCAGCAGCGCCGACAGGGTCCAAGAGACCCAGTACTTC.